This entry describes one T cell receptor beta chain. As yet, its antigen is unknown. The V end lost 2 bases, the J end lost 7 bases, and 10 bases lay between the germline ends. The germline V gene has CDR1 SGHDT and CDR2 YYEEEE. There are 12 residues in the CDR3. The investigators sampled blood at baseline, at cycle 4 day 1, and at cycle 7 day 1. This record belongs to a study of OX40 agonist ivuxolimab in advanced cancers. General study results and limits: Some nonresponders additionally presented with little normalized T-cell clonal expansion. Clones of CD4+ and CD8+ blood T cells grew by week 6 at doses of 0.1 to 3.0 mg/kg.

Sequenced by immunoSEQ multiplex PCR; TCRdb stores in-frame clones only, minus some. The table shows about 73,000 clones, with approximately 90% occurring only once. V is TRBV5-6 and J is TRBJ2-7, with D possibly being TRBD1 (5 bases). Sequenced here: CD4+ or CD8+ T cells sorted from blood, sampled in a trial of the OX40 agonist ivuxolimab. The clonotype originates from an adult with an advanced solid tumor such as melanoma, head and neck, liver or kidney cancer. DNA of the CDR3: TGTGCCAGCAGCTTAAGGGGATTAGAGCAGTACTTC. Protein: CASSLRGLEQYF.